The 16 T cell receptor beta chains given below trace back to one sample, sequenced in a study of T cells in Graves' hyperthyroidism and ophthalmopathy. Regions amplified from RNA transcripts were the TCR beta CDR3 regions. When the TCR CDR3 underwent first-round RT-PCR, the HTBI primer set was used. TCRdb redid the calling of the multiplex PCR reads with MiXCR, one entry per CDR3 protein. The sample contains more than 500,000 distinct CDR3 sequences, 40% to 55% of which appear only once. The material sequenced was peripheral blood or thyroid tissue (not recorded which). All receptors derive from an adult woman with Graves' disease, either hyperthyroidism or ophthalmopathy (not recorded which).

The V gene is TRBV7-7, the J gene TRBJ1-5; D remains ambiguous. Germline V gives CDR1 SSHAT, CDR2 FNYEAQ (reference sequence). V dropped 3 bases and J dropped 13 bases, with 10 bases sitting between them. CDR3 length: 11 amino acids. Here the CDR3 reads CASSFGRRQHF. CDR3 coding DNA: TGTGCCAGCAGCTTTGGACGCCGTCAGCATTTT.

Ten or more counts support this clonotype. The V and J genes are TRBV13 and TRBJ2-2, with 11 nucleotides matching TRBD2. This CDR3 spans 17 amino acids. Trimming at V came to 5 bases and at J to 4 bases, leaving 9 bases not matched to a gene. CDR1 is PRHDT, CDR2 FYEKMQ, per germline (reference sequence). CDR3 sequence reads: CASSRPDSGRGTGELFF. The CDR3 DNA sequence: TGTGCCAGCAGCCGTCCCGATAGCGGGAGGGGCACCGGGGAGCTGTTTTTT.

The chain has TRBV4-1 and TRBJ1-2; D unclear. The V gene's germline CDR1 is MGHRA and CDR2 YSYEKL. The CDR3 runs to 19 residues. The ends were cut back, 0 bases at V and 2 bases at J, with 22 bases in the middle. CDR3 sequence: CASSQDFGPRLMINYGYTF. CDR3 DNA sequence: TGCGCCAGCAGCCAAGATTTTGGACCGCGACTCATGATAAACTATGGCTACACCTTC.

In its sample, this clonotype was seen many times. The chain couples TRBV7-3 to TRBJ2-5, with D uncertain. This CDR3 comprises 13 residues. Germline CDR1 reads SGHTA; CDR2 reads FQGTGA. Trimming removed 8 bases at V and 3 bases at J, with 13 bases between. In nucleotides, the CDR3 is TGTGCCAGCGGACCGGGCCCTAAAGAGACCCAGTACTTC. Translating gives CASGPGPKETQYF. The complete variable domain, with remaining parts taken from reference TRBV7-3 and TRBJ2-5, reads GAGVSQTPSNKVTEKGKYVELRCDPISGHTALYWYRQSLGQGPEFLIYFQGTGAADDSGLPNDRFFAVRPEGSVSTLKIQRTERGDSAVYLCASGPGPKETQYFGPGTRLLVL.

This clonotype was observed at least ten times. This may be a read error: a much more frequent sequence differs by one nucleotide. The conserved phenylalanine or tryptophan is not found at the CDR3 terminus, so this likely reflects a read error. The CDR3 sequence: CAISESIGEKLFL. In nucleotides, the CDR3 is TGTGCCATCAGTGAGTCGATTGGTGAAAAACTGTTTCTT. This chain connects TRBV10-3 to TRBJ1-4; D is ambiguous. The CDR3 extends over 13 amino acids. CDR1 and CDR2 (germline): ENHRY, SYGVKD. V shed 0 bases and J shed 7 bases, with 6 bases lying between them.

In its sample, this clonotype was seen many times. CDR3 DNA sequence: TGTGCCAGCAGCTTTTTGGGGAGCTATGGCTACACCTTC. Its translation: CASSFLGSYGYTF. This sequence joins TRBV7-2 and TRBJ1-2; D gene ambiguous. V was clipped by 3 bases and J by 4 bases, with 9 bases between them. This CDR3 has 13 residues. Per the germline V gene, CDR1 is SGHTA and CDR2 is FQGNSA.

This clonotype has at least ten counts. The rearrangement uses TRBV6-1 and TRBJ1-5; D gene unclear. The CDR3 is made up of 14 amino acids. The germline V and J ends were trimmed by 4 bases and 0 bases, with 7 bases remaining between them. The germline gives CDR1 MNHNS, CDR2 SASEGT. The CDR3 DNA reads TGTGCCAGCAGTGCCTATCCTAGCAATCAGCCCCAGCATTTT. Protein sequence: CASSAYPSNQPQHF.

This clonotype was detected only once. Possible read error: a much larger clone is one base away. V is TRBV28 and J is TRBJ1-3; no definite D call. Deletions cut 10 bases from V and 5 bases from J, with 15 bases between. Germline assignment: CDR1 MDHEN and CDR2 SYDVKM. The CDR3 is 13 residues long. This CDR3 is CAISPSVRNTIYF. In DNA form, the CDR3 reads TGTGCCATCAGCCCGTCTGTCCGAAACACCATATATTTT.

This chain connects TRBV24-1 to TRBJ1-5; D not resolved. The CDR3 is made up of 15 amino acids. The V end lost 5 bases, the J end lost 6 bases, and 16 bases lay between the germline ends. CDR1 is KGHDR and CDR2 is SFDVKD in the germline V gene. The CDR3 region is CATSADSSFSQPQHF. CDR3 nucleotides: TGTGCCACCAGTGCCGATTCCAGCTTCAGTCAGCCCCAGCATTTT.

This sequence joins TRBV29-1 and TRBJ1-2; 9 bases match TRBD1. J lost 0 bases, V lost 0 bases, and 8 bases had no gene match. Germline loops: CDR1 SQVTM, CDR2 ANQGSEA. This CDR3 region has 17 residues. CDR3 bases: TGCAGCGTTGAAGATCCGGGACAGGGAAGGGCTAACTATGGCTACACCTTC. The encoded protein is CSVEDPGQGRANYGYTF.

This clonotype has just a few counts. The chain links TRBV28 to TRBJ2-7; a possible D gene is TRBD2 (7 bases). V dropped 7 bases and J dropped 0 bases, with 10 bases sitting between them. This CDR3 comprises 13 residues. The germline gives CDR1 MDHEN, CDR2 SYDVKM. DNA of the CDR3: TGTGCCAGCATGGGAGGGGGCTCCTACGAGCAGTACTTC. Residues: CASMGGGSYEQYF.

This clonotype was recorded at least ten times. CDR3 loop: CASSQDQAQPQHF. In DNA, the CDR3 is TGTGCCAGCAGCCAAGATCAGGCGCAGCCCCAGCATTTT. This chain links TRBV3-1 with TRBJ1-5; D is ambiguous. This CDR3 is 13 amino acids long. From germline, CDR1 is LGHDT and CDR2 YNNKEL (reference sequence). Trimming pared 0 bases from V and 7 bases from J, leaving 7 bases between. Full variable domain (remainder filled in from reference TRBV3-1 and TRBJ1-5): DTAVSQTPKYLVTQMGNDKSIKCEQNLGHDTMYWYKQDSKKFLKIMFSYNNKELIINETVPNRFSPKSPDKAHLNLHINSLELGDSAVYFCASSQDQAQPQHFGDGTRLSIL.

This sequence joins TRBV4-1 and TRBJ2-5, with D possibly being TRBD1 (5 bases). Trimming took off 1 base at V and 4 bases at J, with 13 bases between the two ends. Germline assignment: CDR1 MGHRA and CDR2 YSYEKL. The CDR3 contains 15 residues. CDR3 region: CASSQAPRQRETQYF. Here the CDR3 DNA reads TGCGCCAGCAGCCAAGCCCCTCGACAGCGAGAGACCCAGTACTTC.

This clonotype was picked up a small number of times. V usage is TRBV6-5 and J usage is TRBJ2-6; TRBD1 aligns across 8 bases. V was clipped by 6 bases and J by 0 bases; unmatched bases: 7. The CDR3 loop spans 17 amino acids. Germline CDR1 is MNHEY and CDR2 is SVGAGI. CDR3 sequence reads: CASSLTGANSGANVLTF. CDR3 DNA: TGTGCCAGCAGCCTGACAGGGGCCAACTCTGGGGCCAACGTCCTGACTTTC.

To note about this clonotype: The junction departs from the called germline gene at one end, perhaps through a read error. CDR3 residues: CASSPETVGNTEAFF. CDR3 nucleotides: TGTGCCAGCAGCCCCGAGACAGTGGGGAACACTGAAGCTTTCTTC. This rearrangement joins TRBV7-9 to TRBJ1-1; TRBD1 is a possible D gene (5 bases). From germline, CDR1 is SEHNR and CDR2 FQNEAQ (reference sequence). CDR3 size: 15 residues.

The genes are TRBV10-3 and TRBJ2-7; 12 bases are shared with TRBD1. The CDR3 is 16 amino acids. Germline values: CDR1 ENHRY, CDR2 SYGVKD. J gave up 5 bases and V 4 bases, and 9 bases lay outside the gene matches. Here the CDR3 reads CAISALRGQGADEQYF. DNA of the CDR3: TGTGCCATCAGTGCTTTGAGGGGACAGGGGGCCGACGAGCAGTACTTC.